Sequencing of this T cell receptor beta chain was carried out in a study of shared clonotypes between healthy human individuals. Concerning this clone: The antigen remains unidentified.

Study-wide results and caveats: Only blood samples were collected, and tissue repertoires likely differ. Investigators expected sequencing depth to affect clonotype sharing among donors.

Data came from immunoSEQ multiplex PCR; TCRdb stores just in-frame clones and leaves some out. Among about half a million clones listed, 70% to 80% were seen once. V dropped 2 bases and J dropped 3 bases, with 8 bases sitting between them. Per germline, CDR1 LNHDA and CDR2 SQIVND (reference sequence). The CDR3 consists of 14 residues. The sequenced sample was PBMCs. The origin of this receptor is a woman in her thirties or forties in good health. Some clones in this sample may be carry-over from other donors' samples. The gene calls are TRBV19 and TRBJ1-5; D is unresolved. The CDR3 sequence is CASSIMGVNQPQHF. CDR3 bases: TGTGCCAGTAGTATAATGGGAGTCAATCAGCCCCAGCATTTT.